The clone carrying this TCR beta chain has just one count. Germline values: CDR1 SGHRS, CDR2 YFSETQ. V gave up 1 base and J gave up 7 bases, with 12 bases separating them. The CDR3 is made up of 13 amino acids. This entry belongs to a study of blood T cell repertoires in COVID-19. Study as a whole: T cells, B-cell-depleted T cells, or PBMCs provided the cDNA or gDNA that served as material.

The data were produced by immunoSEQ multiplex PCR, yet TCRdb's version contains in-frame clones alone and is incomplete. Of tens of thousands of clones listed, around 87% are singletons. V and J are TRBV5-1 and TRBJ2-7; possibly TRBD2 for D (7 bases). This TCR was sampled from a woman of 80 years or more in a cohort sampled during active or convalescent COVID-19. Sequencing was performed on peripheral blood. CDR3 residues: CASSLWGGEEQYF. For the CDR3, the DNA is TGCGCCAGCAGCTTGTGGGGGGGCGAGGAGCAGTACTTC.